This entry features one TCR beta chain sequence. The CDR3 consists of 14 residues. The germline V gene encodes CDR1 SNHLY and CDR2 FYNNEI. After removal of 6 bases from V and 3 bases from J, the junction contained 4 bases not matched to a gene. The data stem from a study of shared clonotypes between healthy human individuals. Terminally differentiated effector memory CD45RA+ cells were left out of the naive CD8 fraction, which was CD45RO-negative and positively selected for CCR7. Produced via immunoSEQ multiplex PCR; TCRdb's table is partial and in-frame only. The sample has about 2,100,000 clones; about 92% are singletons.

V is TRBV2 and J is TRBJ1-5; 8 positions match TRBD1. The source material was naive CD8+ T cells from PBMCs. This receptor was identified in a young man in good health. Some clones in this sample may be carry-over from other donors' samples. The CDR3: CASRGQENNQPQHF. The CDR3 DNA reads as TGTGCCAGCAGGGGACAGGAAAACAATCAGCCCCAGCATTTT.